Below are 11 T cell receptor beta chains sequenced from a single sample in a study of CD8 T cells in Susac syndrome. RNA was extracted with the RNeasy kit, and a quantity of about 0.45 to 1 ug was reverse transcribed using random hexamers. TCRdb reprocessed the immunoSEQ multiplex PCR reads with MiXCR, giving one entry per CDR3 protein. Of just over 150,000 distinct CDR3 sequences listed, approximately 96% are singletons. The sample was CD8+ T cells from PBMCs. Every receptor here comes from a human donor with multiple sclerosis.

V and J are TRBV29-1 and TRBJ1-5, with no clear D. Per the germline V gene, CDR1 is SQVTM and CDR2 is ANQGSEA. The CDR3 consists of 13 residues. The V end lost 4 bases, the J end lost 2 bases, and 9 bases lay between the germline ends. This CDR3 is CSVGAGGNQPQHF. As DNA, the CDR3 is TGCAGCGTTGGGGCCGGGGGCAATCAGCCCCAGCATTTT.

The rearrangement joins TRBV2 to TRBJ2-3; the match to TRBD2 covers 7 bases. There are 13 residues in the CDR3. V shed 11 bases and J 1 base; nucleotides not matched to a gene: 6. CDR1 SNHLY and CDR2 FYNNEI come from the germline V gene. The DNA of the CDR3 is TGTGCCGTTGGGAGGGGACGCACAGATACGCAGTATTTT. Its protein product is CAVGRGRTDTQYF.

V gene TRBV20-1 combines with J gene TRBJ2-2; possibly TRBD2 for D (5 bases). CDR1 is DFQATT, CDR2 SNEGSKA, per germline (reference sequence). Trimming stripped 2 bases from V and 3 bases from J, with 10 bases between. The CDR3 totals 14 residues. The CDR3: CSARQGLDTGELFF. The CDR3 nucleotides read TGCAGTGCTAGACAAGGACTGGACACCGGGGAGCTGTTTTTT.

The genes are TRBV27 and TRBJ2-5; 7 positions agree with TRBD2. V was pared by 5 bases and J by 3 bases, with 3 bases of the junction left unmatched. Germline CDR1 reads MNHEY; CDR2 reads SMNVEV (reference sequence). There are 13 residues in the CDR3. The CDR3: CASSRGVEETQYF. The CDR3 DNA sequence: TGTGCCAGCAGTCGGGGGGTAGAAGAGACCCAGTACTTC.

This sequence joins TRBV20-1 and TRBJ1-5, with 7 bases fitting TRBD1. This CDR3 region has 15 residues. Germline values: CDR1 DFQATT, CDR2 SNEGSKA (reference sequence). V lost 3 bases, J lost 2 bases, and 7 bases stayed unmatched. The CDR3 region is CSARTGIGRNQPQHF. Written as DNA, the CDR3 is TGCAGTGCTAGGACAGGGATAGGGCGCAATCAGCCCCAGCATTTT.

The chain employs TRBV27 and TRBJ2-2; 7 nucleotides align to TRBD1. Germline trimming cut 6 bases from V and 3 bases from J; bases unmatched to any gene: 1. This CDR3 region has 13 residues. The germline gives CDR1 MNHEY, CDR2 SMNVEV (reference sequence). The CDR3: CASRTGYTGELFF. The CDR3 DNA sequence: TGTGCCAGCAGGACAGGGTACACCGGGGAGCTGTTTTTT.

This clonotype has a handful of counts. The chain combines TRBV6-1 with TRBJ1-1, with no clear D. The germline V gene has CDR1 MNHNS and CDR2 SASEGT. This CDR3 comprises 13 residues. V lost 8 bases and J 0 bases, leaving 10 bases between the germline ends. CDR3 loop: CASLMNLNTEAFF. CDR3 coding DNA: TGTGCCAGCCTGATGAATTTGAACACTGAAGCTTTCTTT.

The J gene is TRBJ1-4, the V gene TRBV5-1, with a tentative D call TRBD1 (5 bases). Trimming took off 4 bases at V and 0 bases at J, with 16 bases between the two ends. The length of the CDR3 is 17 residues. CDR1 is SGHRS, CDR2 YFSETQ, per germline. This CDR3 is CASSEDTFPATNEKLFF. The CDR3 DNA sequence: TGCGCCAGCAGCGAGGACACTTTCCCAGCAACTAATGAAAAACTGTTTTTT.

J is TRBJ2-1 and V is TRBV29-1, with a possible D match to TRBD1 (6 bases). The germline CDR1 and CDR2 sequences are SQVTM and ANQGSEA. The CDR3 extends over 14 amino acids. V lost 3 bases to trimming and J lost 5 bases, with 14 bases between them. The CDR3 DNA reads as TGCAGCGTTGATGGGGCAGGGGAACACAATGAGCAGTTCTTC. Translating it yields CSVDGAGEHNEQFF.

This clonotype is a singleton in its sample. DNA of the CDR3: TGTGCCAGCAGGTTTCCGAGGGGGCCTGGGGCCAACGTCCTGACTTTC. This codes for CASRFPRGPGANVLTF. The chain links TRBV9 to TRBJ2-6; 7 bases match TRBD1. From germline, CDR1 is SGDLS and CDR2 YYNGEE. J was trimmed by 2 bases and V by 5 bases; bases with no gene match: 7. The CDR3 totals 16 residues.

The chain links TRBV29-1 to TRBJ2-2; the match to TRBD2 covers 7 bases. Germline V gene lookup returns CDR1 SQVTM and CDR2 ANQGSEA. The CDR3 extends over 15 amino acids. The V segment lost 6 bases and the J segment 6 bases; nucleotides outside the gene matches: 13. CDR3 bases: TGCAGCGTCCCGGGGAGGGCGGGTAATGCCGGGGAGCTGTTTTTT. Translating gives CSVPGRAGNAGELFF.